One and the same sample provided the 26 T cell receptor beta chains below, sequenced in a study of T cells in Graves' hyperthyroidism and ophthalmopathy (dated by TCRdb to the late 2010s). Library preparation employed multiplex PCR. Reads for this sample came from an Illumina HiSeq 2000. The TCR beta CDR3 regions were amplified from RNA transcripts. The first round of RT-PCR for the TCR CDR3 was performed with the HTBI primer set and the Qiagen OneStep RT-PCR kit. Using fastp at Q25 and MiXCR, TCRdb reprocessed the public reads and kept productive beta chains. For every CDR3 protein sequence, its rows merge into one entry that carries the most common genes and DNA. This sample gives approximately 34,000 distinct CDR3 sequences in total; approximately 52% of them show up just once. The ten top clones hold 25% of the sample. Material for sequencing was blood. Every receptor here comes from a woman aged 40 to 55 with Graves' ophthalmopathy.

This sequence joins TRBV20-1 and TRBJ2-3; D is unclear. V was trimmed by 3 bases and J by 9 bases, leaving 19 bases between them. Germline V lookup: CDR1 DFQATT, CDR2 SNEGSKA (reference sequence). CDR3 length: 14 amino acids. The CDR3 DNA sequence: TGCAGTGCTAGCTTGGCCGCCTCGCCCCCAACGCAGTATTTT. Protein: CSASLAASPPTQYF.

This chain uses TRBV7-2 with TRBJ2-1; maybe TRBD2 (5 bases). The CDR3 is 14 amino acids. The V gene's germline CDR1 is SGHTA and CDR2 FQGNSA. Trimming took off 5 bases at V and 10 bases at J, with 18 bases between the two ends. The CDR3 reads CASSMTGLQREQFF. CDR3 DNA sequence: TGTGCCAGCAGCATGACCGGACTCCAAAGGGAGCAGTTCTTC. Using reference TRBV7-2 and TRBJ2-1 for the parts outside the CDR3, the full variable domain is GAGVSQSPSNKVTEKGKDVELRCDPISGHTALYWYRQSLGQGLEFLIYFQGNSAPDKSGLPSDRFSAERTGGSVSTLTIQRTQQEDSAVYLCASSMTGLQREQFFGPGTRLTVL.

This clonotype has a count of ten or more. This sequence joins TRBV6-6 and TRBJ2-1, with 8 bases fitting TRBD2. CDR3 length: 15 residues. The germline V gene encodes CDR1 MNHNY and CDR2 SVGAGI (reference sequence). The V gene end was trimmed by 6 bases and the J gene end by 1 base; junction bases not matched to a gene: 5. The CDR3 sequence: CASREREKSYNEQFF. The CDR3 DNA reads TGTGCCAGCAGGGAGCGGGAGAAATCCTACAATGAGCAGTTCTTC.

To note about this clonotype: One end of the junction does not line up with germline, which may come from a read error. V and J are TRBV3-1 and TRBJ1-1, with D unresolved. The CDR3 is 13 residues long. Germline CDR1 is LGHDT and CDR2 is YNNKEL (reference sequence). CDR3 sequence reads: CASSFGGNTEAFF. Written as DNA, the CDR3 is TGTGCCAGCAGCTTCGGAGGGAACACGGAAGCTTTCTTT.

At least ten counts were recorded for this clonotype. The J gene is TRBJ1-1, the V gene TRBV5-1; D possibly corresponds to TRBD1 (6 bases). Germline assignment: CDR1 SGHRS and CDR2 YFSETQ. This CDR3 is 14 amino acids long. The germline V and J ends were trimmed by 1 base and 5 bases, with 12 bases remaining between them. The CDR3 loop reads CASSLWGPRTEAFF. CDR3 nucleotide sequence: TGCGCCAGCAGCTTGTGGGGGCCTAGGACTGAAGCTTTCTTT.

CDR3 in amino acids: CASSYWRVADTQYF. In nucleotides, the CDR3 is TGTGCCAGCAGTTACTGGCGAGTTGCCGATACGCAGTATTTT. V and J are TRBV6-5 and TRBJ2-3, with D uncertain. Germline V gene sequence: CDR1 MNHEY, CDR2 SVGAGI. This CDR3 contains 14 residues. Trimming pared 1 base from V and 6 bases from J, leaving 11 bases between.

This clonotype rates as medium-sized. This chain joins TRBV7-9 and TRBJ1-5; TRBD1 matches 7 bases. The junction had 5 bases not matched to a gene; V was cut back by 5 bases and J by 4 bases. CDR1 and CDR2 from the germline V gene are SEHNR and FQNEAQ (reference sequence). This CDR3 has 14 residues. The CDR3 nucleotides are TGTGCCAGCAGCAGGGACAGTGCGAATCAGCCCCAGCATTTT. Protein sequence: CASSRDSANQPQHF.

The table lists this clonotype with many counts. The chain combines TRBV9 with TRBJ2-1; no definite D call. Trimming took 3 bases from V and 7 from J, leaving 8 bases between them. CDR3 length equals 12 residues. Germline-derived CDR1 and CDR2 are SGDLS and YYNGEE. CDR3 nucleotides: TGTGCCAGCAGCGGGGCCGGGAATGAGCAGTTCTTC. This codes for CASSGAGNEQFF.

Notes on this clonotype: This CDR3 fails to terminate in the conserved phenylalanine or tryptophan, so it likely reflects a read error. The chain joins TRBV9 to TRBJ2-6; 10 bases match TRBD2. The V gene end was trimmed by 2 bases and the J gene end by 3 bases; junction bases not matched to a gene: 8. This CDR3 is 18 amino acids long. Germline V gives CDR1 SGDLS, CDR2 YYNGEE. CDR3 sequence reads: CASSVEVSGGYGANVLTS. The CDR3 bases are TGTGCCAGCAGCGTGGAAGTTAGCGGGGGGTATGGGGCCAACGTCCTGACTTCC.

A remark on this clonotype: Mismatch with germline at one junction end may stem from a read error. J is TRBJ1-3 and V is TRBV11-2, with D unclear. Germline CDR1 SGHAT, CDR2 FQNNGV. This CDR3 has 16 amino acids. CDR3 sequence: CVSSLITRKEVNTIYF. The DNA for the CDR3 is TGTGTCAGCAGCTTAATCACCAGGAAGGAGGTAAACACCATATATTTT. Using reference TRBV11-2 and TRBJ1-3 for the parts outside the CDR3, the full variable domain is EAGVAQSPRYKIIEKRQSVAFWCNPISGHATLYWYQQILGQGPKLLIQFQNNGVVDDSQLPKDRFSAERLKGVDSTLKIQPAKLEDSAVYLCVSSLITRKEVNTIYFGEGSWLTVV.

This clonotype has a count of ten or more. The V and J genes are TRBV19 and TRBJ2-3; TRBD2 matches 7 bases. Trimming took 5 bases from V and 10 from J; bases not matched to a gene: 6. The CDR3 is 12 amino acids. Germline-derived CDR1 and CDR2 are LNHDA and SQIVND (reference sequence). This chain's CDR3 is CASSRGEGAQYF. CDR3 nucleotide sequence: TGTGCCAGTAGTCGGGGGGAGGGCGCGCAGTATTTT.

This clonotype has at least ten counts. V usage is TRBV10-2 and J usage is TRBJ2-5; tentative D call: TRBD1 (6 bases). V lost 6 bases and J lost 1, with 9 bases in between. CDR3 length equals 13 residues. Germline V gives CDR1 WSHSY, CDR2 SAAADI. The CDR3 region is CASRDSVQETQYF. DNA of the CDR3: TGCGCCAGCAGGGACAGCGTCCAAGAGACCCAGTACTTC.

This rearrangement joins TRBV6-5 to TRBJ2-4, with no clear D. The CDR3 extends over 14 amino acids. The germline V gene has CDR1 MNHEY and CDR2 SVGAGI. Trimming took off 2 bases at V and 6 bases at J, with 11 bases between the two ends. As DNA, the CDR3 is TGTGCCAGCAGTTACGGGGTCTCTGGAAACATTCAGTACTTC. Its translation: CASSYGVSGNIQYF.

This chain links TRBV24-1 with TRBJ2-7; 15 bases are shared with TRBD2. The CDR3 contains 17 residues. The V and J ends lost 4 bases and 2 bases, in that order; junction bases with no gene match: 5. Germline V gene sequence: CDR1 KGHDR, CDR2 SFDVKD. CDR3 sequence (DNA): TGTGCCACCAGTGACCCGGGACTAGCGGGAGGAACCTACGAGCAGTACTTC. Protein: CATSDPGLAGGTYEQYF.

CDR3 loop: CASSERVGPNNEQFF. The CDR3, as DNA: TGTGCCAGCAGTGAAAGGGTGGGACCCAACAATGAGCAGTTCTTC. The chain joins TRBV2 to TRBJ2-1, with D possibly called TRBD1 or TRBD2 (5 bases each). Germline-derived CDR1 and CDR2 are SNHLY and FYNNEI. Trimming cost V 2 bases and J 5 bases, with 13 bases left between them. The CDR3 spans 15 residues.

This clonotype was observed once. CDR3 DNA sequence: TGTGCCAGCCTACTAGCGGGGAGGACCGGGGCCAACGTCCTGACTTTC. This translates into CASLLAGRTGANVLTF. The J gene is TRBJ2-6, the V gene TRBV6-6; TRBD2 agrees at 10 bases. This CDR3 is built from 16 residues. V dropped 8 bases and J dropped 4; count of bases not matched to a gene: 8. Germline assignment: CDR1 MNHNY and CDR2 SVGAGI (reference sequence).

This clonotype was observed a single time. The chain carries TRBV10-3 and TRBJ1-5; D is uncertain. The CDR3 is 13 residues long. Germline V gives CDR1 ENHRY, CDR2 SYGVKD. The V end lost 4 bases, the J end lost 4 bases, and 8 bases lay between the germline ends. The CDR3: CAISVGENQPQHF. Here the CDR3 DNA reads TGTGCCATCAGTGTGGGAGAGAATCAGCCCCAGCATTTT.

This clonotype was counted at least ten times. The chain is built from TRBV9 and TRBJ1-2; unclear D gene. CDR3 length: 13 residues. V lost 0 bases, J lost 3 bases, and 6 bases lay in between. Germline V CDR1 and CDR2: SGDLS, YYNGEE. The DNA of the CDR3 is TGTGCCAGCAGCGTAGAGGGAGACTATGGCTACACCTTC. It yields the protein CASSVEGDYGYTF.

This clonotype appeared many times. The CDR3 DNA is TGTGCCAGCAGCATAAACTCTGGAAACACCATATATTTT. Translating gives CASSINSGNTIYF. The chain is built from TRBV7-2 and TRBJ1-3; D not resolved. CDR1 is SGHTA, CDR2 FQGNSA, per germline. Trimming shortened V by 5 bases and J by 0 bases, and 5 bases separated the two germline ends. The CDR3 covers 13 residues.

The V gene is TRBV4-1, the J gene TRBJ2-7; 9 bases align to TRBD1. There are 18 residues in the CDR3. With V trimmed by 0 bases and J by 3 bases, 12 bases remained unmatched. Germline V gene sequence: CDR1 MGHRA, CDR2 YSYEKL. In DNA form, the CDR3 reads TGCGCCAGCAGCCAAGACATCCTGCTCGGACAGGGGCGCTACGAGCAGTACTTC. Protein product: CASSQDILLGQGRYEQYF.

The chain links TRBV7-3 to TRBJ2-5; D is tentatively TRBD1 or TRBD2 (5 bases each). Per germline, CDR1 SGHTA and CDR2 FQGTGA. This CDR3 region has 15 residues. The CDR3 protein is CDGSDGGHEGETQYF. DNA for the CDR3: TGTGACGGCAGCGACGGCGGTCATGAGGGGGAGACCCAGTACTTC.

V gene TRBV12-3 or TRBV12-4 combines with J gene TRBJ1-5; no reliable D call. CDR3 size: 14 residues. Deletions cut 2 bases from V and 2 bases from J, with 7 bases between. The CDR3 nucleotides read TGTGCCAGCAGTTTATCGGGGTGCAATCAGCCCCAGCATTTT. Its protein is CASSLSGCNQPQHF.

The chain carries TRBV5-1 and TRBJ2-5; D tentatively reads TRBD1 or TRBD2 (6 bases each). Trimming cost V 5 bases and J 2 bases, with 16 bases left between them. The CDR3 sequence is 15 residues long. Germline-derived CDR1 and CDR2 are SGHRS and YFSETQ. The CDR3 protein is CASRDDGGQQETQYF. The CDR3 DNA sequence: TGCGCCAGCAGAGACGACGGGGGACAACAAGAGACCCAGTACTTC.

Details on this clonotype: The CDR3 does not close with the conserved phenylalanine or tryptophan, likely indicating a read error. This chain's CDR3 is CASSVTTSTYEQYC. The CDR3 DNA reads TGTGCCAGCAGTGTTACGACAAGTACCTACGAGCAGTACTGC. The chain employs TRBV5-5 and TRBJ2-7; the D is unclear. Germline V CDR1 and CDR2: SGHKS, YYEKEE (reference sequence). Trimming removed 5 bases at V and 2 bases at J, with 14 bases between. This CDR3 comprises 14 residues.

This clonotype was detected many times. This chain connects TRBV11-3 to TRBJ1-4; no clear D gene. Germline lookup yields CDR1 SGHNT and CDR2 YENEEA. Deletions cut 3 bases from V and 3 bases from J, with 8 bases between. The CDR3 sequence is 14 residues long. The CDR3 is CASSLDASNEKLFF. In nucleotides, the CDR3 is TGTGCCAGCAGCTTGGACGCCTCTAATGAAAAACTGTTTTTT.

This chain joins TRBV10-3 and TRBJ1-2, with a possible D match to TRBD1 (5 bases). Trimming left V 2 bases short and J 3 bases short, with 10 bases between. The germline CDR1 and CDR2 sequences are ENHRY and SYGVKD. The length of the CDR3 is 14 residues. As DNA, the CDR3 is TGTGCCATCAGTGAGGGGGGGAATGACTATGGCTACACCTTC. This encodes CAISEGGNDYGYTF.